The clone carrying this TCR beta chain came up a few times. Antigen: not known. This entry belongs to a study of cytomegalovirus exposure and HLA in healthy donors. The trim removed 6 bases at V and 2 bases at J, leaving 12 bases unmatched. The CDR3 consists of 17 residues. Germline V gene lookup returns CDR1 ENHRY and CDR2 SYGVKD. Findings and caveats of the study: Later on, an analysis showed TCR association rates differing by HLA locus, with DRB1 the most and HLA-C the fewest.

Donors showed nominal health when sampled, although they likely had unrecorded immune exposures. 60 Vbeta and 13 Jbeta primers were used in PCR. Sequenced by immunoSEQ multiplex PCR; TCRdb stores in-frame clones only, minus some. The table lists 140,000 to 150,000 clones, about 80% of them singletons. This TCR was recovered from a middle-aged man in good health and CMV-seronegative. The sequenced sample consisted of PBMCs. The chain couples TRBV10-3 to TRBJ2-3; 9 bases map to TRBD2. In nucleotides, the CDR3 is TGTGCCATCAGCACCCGTTCGGCGGGGGGGTACACAGATACGCAGTATTTT. Amino acids: CAISTRSAGGYTDTQYF.